Listed below are T cell receptor beta chains from one sample, sequenced in a study of cytomegalovirus exposure and HLA in healthy donors. Assay used: immunoSEQ multiplex PCR; TCRdb lists only in-frame clones, some missing. Of 95,000 to 150,000 clones listed, 65% to 80% are singletons. Sequencing used PBMCs. The receptors stem from a man aged 25-45 years in good health and CMV-seronegative. The CDR3 runs from the conserved cysteine through the conserved F or W. A D gene is named only where the DNA matches it firmly.

>TRBV7-9|.|TRBJ1-2
CASSLNLLDHGYTF
>TRBV9|TRBD1|TRBJ1-4
CASSVEDRAGEKLFF
>TRBV6-6|TRBD2|TRBJ2-2
CASSYSGRAGDGELFF
>TRBV5-1|.|TRBJ1-3
CASSSTPGTENTIYF
>TRBV2|.|TRBJ1-5
CASRADRNSNQPQHF
>TRBV4-3|TRBD1|TRBJ1-6
CASRDLGQGLGSPLHF
>TRBV27|.|TRBJ1-4
CASRFRGTNEKLFF
>TRBV27|TRBD1|TRBJ1-5
CASRGTGGNQPQHF
>TRBV9|.|TRBJ2-1
CASSLYNEQFF
>TRBV7-9|TRBD1|TRBJ1-5
CASSSGTGGNQPQHF
>TRBV27|.|TRBJ2-7
CASSLYTGNSYEQYF
>TRBV13|.|TRBJ1-1
CASSHTVNTEAFF
>TRBV7-8|.|TRBJ1-1
CASSLAGGGEAFF
>TRBV5-8|.|TRBJ1-5
CASSLGQASNQPQHF
>TRBV5-4|.|TRBJ2-7
CASSLEGGAYEQYF
>TRBV18|TRBD2|TRBJ2-5
CASSPPYASGEETQYF
>TRBV6-6|.|TRBJ1-1
CASSYSLETTNTEAFF
>TRBV11-3|TRBD2|TRBJ2-2
CASSPRRQREDTGELFF
>TRBV19|.|TRBJ1-1
CASSGSGLQNTEAFF
>TRBV27|.|TRBJ1-1
CASSLRGRAAAFF
>TRBV9|.|TRBJ1-2
CASSVDRGGDGYPF
>TRBV19|TRBD2|TRBJ2-3
CASSLAGGTDTQYF
>TRBV5-4|.|TRBJ2-7
CASSLEGVYEQYF
>TRBV28|.|TRBJ2-2
CASSFLRGGNTGELFF
>TRBV15|TRBD1|TRBJ1-1
CATGQGRVNTEAFF
>TRBV5-1|TRBD1|TRBJ1-6
CASRSQGDNSPLHF
>TRBV5-1|.|TRBJ1-1
CASSSTDRPGTEAFF
>TRBV19|.|TRBJ1-3
CASSLGGPSGNTIYF
>TRBV15|.|TRBJ1-5
CATSRDPSLDQPQHF
>TRBV13|.|TRBJ1-5
CASSPTGGQPQHF
>TRBV11-2|TRBD1|TRBJ1-2
CASGSRPRTGGDYGYTF
>TRBV30|.|TRBJ1-3
CAWSRGTGNTIYF
>TRBV27|.|TRBJ1-5
CAAGQTYNQPQHF
>TRBV7-9|.|TRBJ2-5
CASGNRGETQYF
>TRBV6-1|.|TRBJ2-5
CASNRGFQETQYF
>TRBV30|TRBD1|TRBJ2-3
CAWYPGGASDTQYF
>TRBV2|TRBD1|TRBJ1-5
CASSLRQGDEYFDQPQHF
>TRBV7-2|.|TRBJ1-4
CASRPTGTANEKLFF
>TRBV28|TRBD1|TRBJ1-2
CASSLYEGADGYTF
>TRBV7-7|TRBD2|TRBJ2-2
CASSRHPAGVNTGELFF
>TRBV2|.|TRBJ1-4
CATTEGGSAEKLFF
>TRBV10-2|TRBD2|TRBJ2-1
CASSDPGLAFLVDEQFF
>TRBV30|.|TRBJ1-2
CAWSGPEGYGYTF
>TRBV6-5|.|TRBJ1-2
CASGGSFNYGYTF
>TRBV27|.|TRBJ1-5
CASRGAGLSNQPQHF
>TRBV7-9|TRBD1|TRBJ2-1
CASSSSGTGGNEQFF
>TRBV25-1|TRBD2|TRBJ2-7
CASSEYGTSGNEQYF
>TRBV7-8|.|TRBJ2-7
CASSLARLGLSGSDEQYF
>TRBV9|.|TRBJ2-1
CASSVELQGTYNEQFF
>TRBV5-1|.|TRBJ1-6
CASSLPSYNSPLHF
>TRBV7-2|.|TRBJ2-1
CASSSRDSLKSQFF
>TRBV5-1|.|TRBJ1-2
CASSPISGGNYGYTF
>TRBV5-6|TRBD2|TRBJ2-2
CASSRRGSGRPNTGELFF
>TRBV9|.|TRBJ2-1
CASSDPPGGPPYNEQFF
>TRBV30|.|TRBJ1-5
CAWGPTGGSNQPQHF
>TRBV29-1|TRBD2|TRBJ2-7
CSVKAGGLYEQYF
>TRBV5-4|.|TRBJ1-6
CASKVGGDYNSPLHF
>TRBV7-2|.|TRBJ2-1
CASSLLAFKNNEQFF
>TRBV27|TRBD1|TRBJ1-2
CASGTGGKPRYTF
>TRBV28|TRBD1|TRBJ1-2
CASSPTGGAYGYTF